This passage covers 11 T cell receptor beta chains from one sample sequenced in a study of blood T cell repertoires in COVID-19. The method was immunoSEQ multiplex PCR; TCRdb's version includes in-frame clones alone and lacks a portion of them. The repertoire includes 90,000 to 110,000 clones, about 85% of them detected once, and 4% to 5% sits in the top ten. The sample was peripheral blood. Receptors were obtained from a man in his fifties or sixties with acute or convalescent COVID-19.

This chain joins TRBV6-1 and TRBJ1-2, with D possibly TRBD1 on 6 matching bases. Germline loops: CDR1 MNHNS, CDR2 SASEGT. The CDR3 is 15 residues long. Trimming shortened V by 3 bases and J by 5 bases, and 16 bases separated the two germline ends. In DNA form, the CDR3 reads TGTGCCAGCAGTGATCGTCGGACAGCTCTATATGGCTACACCTTC. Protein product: CASSDRRTALYGYTF.

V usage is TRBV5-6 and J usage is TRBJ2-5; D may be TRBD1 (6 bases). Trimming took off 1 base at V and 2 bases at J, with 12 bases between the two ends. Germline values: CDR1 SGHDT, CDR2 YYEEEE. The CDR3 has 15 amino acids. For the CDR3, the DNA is TGTGCCAGCAGCTTGAAGTTGGACAGTCAAGAGACCCAGTACTTC. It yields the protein CASSLKLDSQETQYF.

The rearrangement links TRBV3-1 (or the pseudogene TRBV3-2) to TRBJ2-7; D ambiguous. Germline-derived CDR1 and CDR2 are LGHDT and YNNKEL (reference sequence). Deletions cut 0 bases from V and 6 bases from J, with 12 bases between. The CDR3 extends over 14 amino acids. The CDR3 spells CASSQDASLGEQYF. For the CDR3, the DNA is TGTGCCAGCAGCCAAGATGCTAGTCTTGGCGAGCAGTACTTC.

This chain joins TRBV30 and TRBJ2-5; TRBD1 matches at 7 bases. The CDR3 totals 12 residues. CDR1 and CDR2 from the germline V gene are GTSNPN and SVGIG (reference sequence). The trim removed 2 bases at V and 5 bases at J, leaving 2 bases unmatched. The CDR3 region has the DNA TGTGCCTGGAGTACCAGGGGGGAGACCCAGTACTTC. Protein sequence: CAWSTRGETQYF.

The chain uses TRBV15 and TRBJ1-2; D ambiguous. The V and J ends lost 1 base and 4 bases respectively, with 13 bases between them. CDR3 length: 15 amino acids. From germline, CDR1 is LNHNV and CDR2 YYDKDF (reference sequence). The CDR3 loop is CATSRVASKIYGYTF. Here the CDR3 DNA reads TGTGCCACCAGCAGAGTAGCCAGTAAAATCTATGGCTACACCTTC.

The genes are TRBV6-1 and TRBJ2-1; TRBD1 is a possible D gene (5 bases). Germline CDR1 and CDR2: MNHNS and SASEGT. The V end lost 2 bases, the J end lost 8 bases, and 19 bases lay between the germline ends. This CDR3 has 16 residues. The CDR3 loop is CASSESPGPAGHEQFF. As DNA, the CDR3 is TGTGCCAGCAGTGAATCACCGGGCCCAGCAGGGCATGAGCAGTTCTTC.

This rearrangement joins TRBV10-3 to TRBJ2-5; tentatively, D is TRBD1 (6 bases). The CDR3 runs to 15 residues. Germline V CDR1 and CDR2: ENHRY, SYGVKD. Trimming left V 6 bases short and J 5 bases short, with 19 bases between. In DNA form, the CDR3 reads TGTGCCATCAGGGACGGACAGAGAGAGGGGGAGACCCAGTACTTC. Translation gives CAIRDGQREGETQYF.

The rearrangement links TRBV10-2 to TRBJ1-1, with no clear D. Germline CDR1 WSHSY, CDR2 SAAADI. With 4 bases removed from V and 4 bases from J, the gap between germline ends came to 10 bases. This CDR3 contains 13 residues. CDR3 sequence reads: CASSALFSTEAFF. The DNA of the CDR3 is TGCGCCAGCAGTGCCTTATTTTCCACTGAAGCTTTCTTT.

CDR3 DNA: TGTGCCAGCAGCCCCATAGAGGCTAGCACAGATACGCAGTATTTT. Translating gives CASSPIEASTDTQYF. The chain is built from TRBV11-3 and TRBJ2-3; D not resolved. The germline CDR1 and CDR2 sequences are SGHNT and YENEEA. The CDR3 extends over 15 amino acids. V was clipped by 5 bases and J by 0 bases, with 12 bases between them. The variable domain in full, with the rest retrieved from reference TRBV11-3 and TRBJ2-3, is EAGVVQSPRYKIIEKKQPVAFWCNPISGHNTLYWYLQNLGQGPELLIRYENEEAVDDSQLPKDRFSAERLKGVDSTLKIQPAELGDSAVYLCASSPIEASTDTQYFGPGTRLTVL.

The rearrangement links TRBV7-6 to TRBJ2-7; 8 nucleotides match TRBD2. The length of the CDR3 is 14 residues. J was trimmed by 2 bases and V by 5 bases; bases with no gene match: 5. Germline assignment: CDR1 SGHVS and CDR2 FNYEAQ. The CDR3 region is CASSLGGLAYEQYF. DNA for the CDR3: TGTGCCAGCAGCCTAGGGGGACTAGCCTACGAGCAGTACTTC.

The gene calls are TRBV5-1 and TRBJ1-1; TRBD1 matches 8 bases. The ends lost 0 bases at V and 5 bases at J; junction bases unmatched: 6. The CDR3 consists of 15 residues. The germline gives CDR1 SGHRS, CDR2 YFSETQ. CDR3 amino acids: CASSLGDRGATEAFF. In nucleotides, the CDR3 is TGCGCCAGCAGCTTGGGAGACAGGGGAGCGACTGAAGCTTTCTTT.